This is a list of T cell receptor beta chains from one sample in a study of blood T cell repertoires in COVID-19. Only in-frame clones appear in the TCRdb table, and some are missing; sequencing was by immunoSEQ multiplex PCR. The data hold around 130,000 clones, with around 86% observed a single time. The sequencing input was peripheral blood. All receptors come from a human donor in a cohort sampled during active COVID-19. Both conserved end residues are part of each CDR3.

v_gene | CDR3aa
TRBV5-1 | CASSLGQYYEQYF
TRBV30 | CAWSVVAYDNEQFF
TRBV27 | CASRIAGDPTDTQYF
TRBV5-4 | CASSFGFAETQYF
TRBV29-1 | CSAREPQAVTEAFF
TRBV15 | CATSRGLAGGEQFF
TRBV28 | CASSGGSYEQYF
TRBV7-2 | CASSSLGTGAWETQYF
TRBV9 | CASSVVGPGFGGNTEAFF
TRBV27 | CASRTGTSDIYEQYF
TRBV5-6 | CASSFLGAGDTQYF
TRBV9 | CASSPRTGHEQFF
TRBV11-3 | CASSHRRRGGAMETQYF
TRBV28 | CASSSHSSGANVLTF
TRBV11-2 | CASRSRAGGYNEQFF
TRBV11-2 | CASSLDPGVAYNEQFF
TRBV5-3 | CARSLVSCLAGGTGELFF
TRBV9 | CASSDPSGTDTQYF
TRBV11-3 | CASSPTDRVHGYTF
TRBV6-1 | CASSESSGRAIEQFF
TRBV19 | CASRPTDNYRYGYTF
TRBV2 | CASSARGAGYGYTF
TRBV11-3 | CASSHLRSGDTQYF
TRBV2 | CASSEGDFGGYEQYF
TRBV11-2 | CASSQTRLGADTQYF
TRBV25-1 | CASSRLAGRKETQYF
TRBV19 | CASNVGGAHTGELFF
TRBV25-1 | CASSEWGLNTDTQYF
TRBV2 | CASSVNRGDQPQHF
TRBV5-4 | CASRKTGGRETQYF
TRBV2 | CASSNPGIYNEQFF
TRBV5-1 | CASSSMTGQNTEAFF